Listed below are T cell receptor beta chains from one sample, sequenced in a study of control samples from healthy donors and cancer patients. The protocol was immunoSEQ multiplex PCR, while the TCRdb copy is restricted to in-frame clones and leaves out a portion. The table lists 130,000 or so clones, over 75% of them singletons. Sample: blood. These receptor sequences come from a man in his forties in good health. Each CDR3 is given with its conserved first and last residue. Each record gives: V gene, D gene, J gene, clone size, CDR3 DNA, CDR3 protein. The D gene is left open where the match is weak. Only part of the rows carry a size: once, few, many, or a class if the clone is expanded.

v_gene: TRBV19
d_gene: TRBD1
j_gene: TRBJ1-6
abundance: NA
CDR3nt: TGTGCCAGTAGTCCGACAGGGAATGGGTCACCCCTCCACTTT
CDR3aa: CASSPTGNGSPLHF

v_gene: TRBV12-3/TRBV12-4
d_gene: TRBD2
j_gene: TRBJ2-3
abundance: NA
CDR3nt: TGTGCCAGCAGCGCGGGGGACGTGGATACGCAGTATTTT
CDR3aa: CASSAGDVDTQYF

v_gene: TRBV27
d_gene: NA
j_gene: TRBJ1-6
abundance: NA
CDR3nt: TGTGCCAGCAGTTTAACCCACGATAATTCACCCCTCCACTTT
CDR3aa: CASSLTHDNSPLHF

v_gene: TRBV5-4
d_gene: NA
j_gene: TRBJ2-1
abundance: once
CDR3nt: TGTGCCAGCAGCTCTGGATCCCCCTCCTACAATGAGCAGTTCTTC
CDR3aa: CASSSGSPSYNEQFF

v_gene: TRBV28
d_gene: TRBD1
j_gene: TRBJ1-6
abundance: NA
CDR3nt: TGTGCCAGTAGACAAGAGGACAGGAGCTCCTATAATTCACCCCTCCACTTT
CDR3aa: CASRQEDRSSYNSPLHF

v_gene: TRBV6-1
d_gene: NA
j_gene: TRBJ1-2
abundance: NA
CDR3nt: TGTGCCAGCAGTGAAGTCGGGATTATATTGACCTTC
CDR3aa: CASSEVGIILTF

v_gene: TRBV6-5
d_gene: NA
j_gene: TRBJ2-1
abundance: NA
CDR3nt: TGTGCCAGCAGCCATCGGGGAGGCCATGAGCAGTTCTTC
CDR3aa: CASSHRGGHEQFF

v_gene: TRBV9
d_gene: NA
j_gene: TRBJ1-2
abundance: NA
CDR3nt: TGTGCCAGCAGCGTGGACCGGGACAACTATGGCTACACCTTC
CDR3aa: CASSVDRDNYGYTF

v_gene: TRBV1
d_gene: NA
j_gene: TRBJ1-2
abundance: NA
CDR3nt: TGCACCAGCAGCCAAGCCCGGGGGTGGTATGGCTACACCTTC
CDR3aa: CTSSQARGWYGYTF

v_gene: TRBV21-1
d_gene: NA
j_gene: TRBJ2-5
abundance: NA
CDR3nt: TGTGCCAGCAGCAAAGATTTGGCTAGCGGGGGCCGGGGGGAGACCCAGTACTTC
CDR3aa: CASSKDLASGGRGETQYF

v_gene: TRBV7-9
d_gene: NA
j_gene: TRBJ1-5
abundance: NA
CDR3nt: TGTGCCAGCAGCTTAGCCGGTAGCAATCAGCCCCAGCATTTT
CDR3aa: CASSLAGSNQPQHF

v_gene: TRBV3-1/TRBV3-2
d_gene: NA
j_gene: TRBJ1-3
abundance: few
CDR3nt: TGTGCCAGCAGGCGACAGGACTCTGGAAACACCATATATTTT
CDR3aa: CASRRQDSGNTIYF

v_gene: TRBV19
d_gene: NA
j_gene: TRBJ2-7
abundance: NA
CDR3nt: TGTGCCAGTAGTTCAAGGGGCGGGCTCGAGCAGTACTTC
CDR3aa: CASSSRGGLEQYF

v_gene: TRBV7-9
d_gene: NA
j_gene: TRBJ1-1
abundance: few
CDR3nt: TGTGCCAGCAGCCAGGGTGGGACTGAAGCTTTCTTT
CDR3aa: CASSQGGTEAFF